This passage covers 23 T cell receptor beta chains from one sample sequenced in a study of response to subunit inactivated influenza vaccine. TCRdb recomputed calls from the RT-PCR reads with MiXCR, one row per CDR3 protein. The sample records about 570,000 distinct CDR3 sequences, roughly 12% being singletons. This sample was also put to use in a study of T cells expressing NK-cell markers. Per that paper: TCR beta libraries carry UMIs added by 5'RACE template switching.

Sample: PBMCs from blood, taken on the day of vaccination. These receptors were obtained from a man aged 45-65 years who received an inactivated influenza vaccine.

The CDR3 DNA reads TGTGCCAGCAGCTTAGGATCTCTAGACACCAGGGATACGCAGTATTTT. This gives the protein CASSLGSLDTRDTQYF. The chain combines TRBV7-9 with TRBJ2-3, with D hard to call. Germline CDR1 SEHNR, CDR2 FQNEAQ (reference sequence). V lost 1 base, J lost 6 bases, and 17 bases lay in between. This CDR3 is 16 amino acids long.

The chain has TRBV29-1 and TRBJ1-1; D uncertain. Trimming left V 6 bases short and J 1 base short, with 18 bases between. Germline V gene lookup returns CDR1 SQVTM and CDR2 ANQGSEA. There are 15 residues in the CDR3. The DNA for the CDR3 is TGCAGCGTCAACGACCGGGGAGACTGGAACACTGAAGCTTTCTTT. The encoded protein is CSVNDRGDWNTEAFF.

The V gene is TRBV10-3, the J gene TRBJ2-7; 10 nucleotides line up with TRBD1. The length of the CDR3 is 15 residues. J gave up 2 bases and V 2 bases, and 3 bases lay outside the gene matches. Germline V gives CDR1 ENHRY, CDR2 SYGVKD. The DNA of the CDR3 is TGTGCCATCAGTGAGGAGACAGGGGGCCCCTACGAGCAGTACTTC. Residues: CAISEETGGPYEQYF.

This clonotype was seen only a few times. The chain joins TRBV30 to TRBJ2-3, with TRBD2 identical over 12 bases. From germline, CDR1 is GTSNPN and CDR2 SVGIG (reference sequence). The CDR3 runs 15 residues. The J segment lost 3 bases and the V segment lost 1 base, leaving 2 bases of the junction unmatched. CDR3 nucleotide sequence: TGTGCCTGGAGTGGAGGACTAGCGGGAACAGATACGCAGTATTTT. It specifies CAWSGGLAGTDTQYF.

This clonotype occurred many times. The rearrangement joins TRBV7-9 to TRBJ2-5; 8 bases align to TRBD2. This CDR3 comprises 16 residues. Germline V gives CDR1 SEHNR, CDR2 FQNEAQ (reference sequence). J was trimmed by 2 bases and V by 5 bases; bases with no gene match: 10. In DNA form, the CDR3 reads TGTGCCAGCAGCCCGAGGGCCAGCGGGGGACAAGAGACCCAGTACTTC. Amino acid sequence: CASSPRASGGQETQYF.

This clonotype was observed a few times. The genes are TRBV20-1 and TRBJ2-2; D gene ambiguous. This CDR3 is 14 amino acids long. Per the germline V gene, CDR1 is DFQATT and CDR2 is SNEGSKA (reference sequence). V lost 1 base, J lost 5 bases, and 11 bases lay in between. CDR3 loop: CSARAESRTGELFF. Written as DNA, the CDR3 is TGCAGTGCTAGAGCAGAGTCCCGAACCGGGGAGCTGTTTTTT.

The chain employs TRBV5-1 and TRBJ2-5; D gene ambiguous. V gave up 9 bases and J gave up 8 bases, with 8 bases separating them. The CDR3 is made up of 9 amino acids. The germline V gene has CDR1 SGHRS and CDR2 YFSETQ. CDR3 protein: CAKPVTQYF. The CDR3 region has the DNA TGCGCCAAACCCGTCACCCAGTACTTC.

The chain joins TRBV6-5 to TRBJ2-7; possible D gene TRBD1, 5 bases. Per the germline V gene, CDR1 is MNHEY and CDR2 is SVGAGI. Between the trimmed V and J ends, which lost 2 bases and 1 base, there was a span of 9 bases. The CDR3 loop spans 14 amino acids. The CDR3 protein is CASSYPGISYEQYF. As DNA, the CDR3 is TGTGCCAGCAGTTACCCAGGGATTTCCTACGAGCAGTACTTC.

This clonotype appeared a few times. This chain links TRBV19 with TRBJ2-1; TRBD2 matches 9 bases. Germline CDR1 LNHDA, CDR2 SQIVND (reference sequence). Trimming removed 3 bases from V and 4 bases from J; junction bases left unmatched: 4. CDR3 size: 15 residues. The CDR3 coding sequence is TGTGCCAGTAGTATCCTACTAGCGGGTTACAATGAGCAGTTCTTC. This codes for CASSILLAGYNEQFF.

The chain recombines TRBV11-2 with TRBJ2-3; 13 positions agree with TRBD2. Germline CDR1 SGHAT, CDR2 FQNNGV. The CDR3 sequence is 18 residues long. V trimming: 5 bases; J trimming: 0 bases; junction bases outside the gene matches: 8. CDR3 nucleotide sequence: TGTGCCAGCAGCCGGACTAGCGGGGGTTACCTTAGCACAGATACGCAGTATTTT. Translating it yields CASSRTSGGYLSTDTQYF.

The sample holds a few counts of this clonotype. The chain joins TRBV20-1 to TRBJ2-7; D perhaps matches TRBD1 (5 bases). The CDR3 contains 13 residues. Germline CDR1 and CDR2: DFQATT and SNEGSKA (reference sequence). The V gene lost 1 base and the J gene lost 7 bases, with 14 bases spanning the gap. The CDR3 protein is CSARVPGLDEQYF. The CDR3 nucleotides are TGCAGTGCTAGAGTTCCAGGGTTGGATGAGCAGTACTTC.

This rearrangement joins TRBV9 to TRBJ2-3, with D hard to call. The germline V gene has CDR1 SGDLS and CDR2 YYNGEE. The V end lost 7 bases, the J end lost 0 bases, and 15 bases lay between the germline ends. The CDR3 is 15 residues long. The CDR3 region is CASCFGGTSTDTQYF. In nucleotides, the CDR3 is TGTGCCAGCTGTTTCGGCGGAACTAGCACAGATACGCAGTATTTT.

This clonotype has only a few counts. The gene calls are TRBV21-1 and TRBJ2-1; TRBD1, the table's D call, lacks a check against the DNA. TRBV21-1 is assigned pseudogene status. The CDR3 consists of 13 residues. The CDR3 bases are TGTGCCACCTGGACAGGGGGGGACAATGAGCAGTTCTTC. This translates into CATWTGGDNEQFF.

This clonotype was picked up a small number of times. The chain recombines TRBV9 with TRBJ2-3; TRBD2 agrees at 9 bases. Unmatched junction bases numbered 7, after V lost 4 bases and J lost 1 base. Germline lookup yields CDR1 SGDLS and CDR2 YYNGEE. The CDR3 totals 16 residues. CDR3 sequence: CASSLWAGGRTDTQYF. The CDR3 DNA reads as TGTGCCAGCAGCCTCTGGGCGGGAGGGCGCACAGATACGCAGTATTTT.

This clonotype was counted between two and nine times. The V and J genes are TRBV6-5 and TRBJ1-2; a possible D gene is TRBD1 (6 bases). The V gene lost 2 bases and the J gene lost 7 bases, with 23 bases spanning the gap. CDR3 size: 17 residues. CDR1 and CDR2 (germline): MNHEY, SVGAGI. DNA for the CDR3: TGTGCCAGCAGTTACCCGGCGTCACAGGGAAGAAGAGTTGGCTACACCTTC. This codes for CASSYPASQGRRVGYTF.

The table lists this clonotype with many counts. V and J are TRBV30 and TRBJ2-1; the D gene is possibly TRBD2 (5 bases). Germline V gene sequence: CDR1 GTSNPN, CDR2 SVGIG (reference sequence). The CDR3 consists of 14 residues. Between the trimmed V and J ends, which lost 0 bases and 8 bases, there was a span of 14 bases. CDR3 amino acids: CAWSVLGLADEQFF. In nucleotides, the CDR3 is TGTGCCTGGAGTGTGCTTGGGCTAGCCGATGAGCAGTTCTTC.

This clonotype was seen a few times. The chain employs TRBV21-1 and TRBJ2-5; the D call of TRBD2 is as the table states it, not checked on the DNA. TRBV21-1 is designated a pseudogene. There are 18 residues in the CDR3. The CDR3: CASSKAKPPGLYSETQYF. The CDR3 nucleotides read TGTGCCAGCAGCAAAGCTAAACCACCGGGACTATATTCAGAGACCCAGTACTTC.

CDR3 bases: TGCGCCAGCAGCTATGGACAGGCTAACTATAATTCACCCCTCCACTTT. Its protein product is CASSYGQANYNSPLHF. The rearrangement links TRBV5-1 to TRBJ1-6; 7 bases are a match to TRBD1. CDR3 length: 16 residues. Germline trimming cut 3 bases from V and 3 bases from J; bases unmatched to any gene: 6. CDR1 and CDR2 from the germline V gene are SGHRS and YFSETQ.

J is TRBJ2-7 and V is TRBV4-2; 15 bases fit TRBD2. Germline lookup yields CDR1 LGHNA and CDR2 YNFKEQ. V was clipped by 3 bases and J by 0 bases; unmatched bases: 9. The length of the CDR3 is 19 residues. The CDR3 nucleotides read TGTGCCAGCAGCCAGGGACTAGCGGGGGGATTCGCCGTCTCCTACGAGCAGTACTTC. Protein sequence: CASSQGLAGGFAVSYEQYF.

The V and J genes are TRBV20-1 and TRBJ2-3, with 8 nucleotides matching TRBD1. With 6 bases clipped from V and 2 bases from J, the junction kept 10 bases outside the gene matches. The germline V gene has CDR1 DFQATT and CDR2 SNEGSKA (reference sequence). This CDR3 region has 15 residues. The CDR3 region has the DNA TGCAGTGCCCCCGAAACAGGGGGATCCACAGATACGCAGTATTTT. Translating it yields CSAPETGGSTDTQYF.

This clonotype was picked up a small number of times. The chain has TRBV7-2 and TRBJ2-1; D call uncertain. Per germline, CDR1 SGHTA and CDR2 FQGNSA. Trimming removed 3 bases at V and 10 bases at J, with 13 bases between. This CDR3 contains 13 residues. CDR3 protein: CASSLERLLEQFF. CDR3 bases: TGTGCCAGCAGCTTGGAGCGCCTCCTGGAGCAGTTCTTC.

The DNA for the CDR3 is TGCAGCGTTGCGACAGGGGGGCTTGGCACTGAAGCTTTCTTT. Translation gives CSVATGGLGTEAFF. The chain recombines TRBV29-1 with TRBJ1-1; 9 nucleotides line up with TRBD1. This CDR3 contains 14 residues. CDR1 and CDR2 from the germline V gene are SQVTM and ANQGSEA. V was clipped by 4 bases and J by 4 bases; unmatched bases: 7.

The chain has TRBV3-1 and TRBJ2-2; a possible D gene is TRBD2 (5 bases). Trimming pared 0 bases from V and 5 bases from J, leaving 19 bases between. Germline-derived CDR1 and CDR2 are LGHDT and YNNKEL (reference sequence). This CDR3 has 18 amino acids. CDR3 bases: TGTGCCAGCAGCCAAGATTCCTGGGATTTGAGAGGGACCGGGGAGCTGTTTTTT. Protein: CASSQDSWDLRGTGELFF.